Listed below are T cell receptor beta chains from one sample, sequenced in a study of CD8+CD57+ T cells in acquired aplastic anemia. MiXCR was run by TCRdb on the reads, yielding one entry per CDR3 protein. The sample includes 250,000 or so distinct CDR3 sequences, around 46% of them seen just once. The specimen sequenced was sorted CD4+, CD8+, or CD8+CD57+ T cells (not recorded which) from PBMCs. The receptors come from a human donor with aplastic anemia. Each CDR3 is given with its conserved first and last residue. D genes are given only for firm matches. Size tells how often a clone was seen (once, few, many) or the class of an expanded clone, and some rows leave it out.

TRBJ1-4	TRBV4-1	NA	many	TGCGCCAGCAGCCAATCGAATGAAAAACTGTTTTTT	CASSQSNEKLFF
TRBJ2-3	TRBV7-6	TRBD2	many	TGTGCCAGCAGCTTGCTTGCGGGACTAGCGACAGATACGCAGTATTTT	CASSLLAGLATDTQYF
TRBJ2-5	TRBV27	NA	NA	TGTGCCAGCAGTCCCCTGGGCAGCCTCGGGGAGACCCAGTACTTC	CASSPLGSLGETQYF
TRBJ2-7	TRBV15	NA	NA	TGTGCCACCAGCAGAGGGGCGTTATACGAGCAGTACTTC	CATSRGALYEQYF
TRBJ2-1	TRBV5-6	TRBD1	NA	TGTGCCAGCAGCCGGAGACAGGGCCACAGCTCCTACAATGAGCAGTTCTTC	CASSRRQGHSSYNEQFF
TRBJ1-1	TRBV12-3/TRBV12-4	NA	many	TGTGCCAGCACCCAGATGGGTAAGAACACTGAAGCTTTCTTT	CASTQMGKNTEAFF
TRBJ2-1	TRBV15	TRBD2	NA	TGTGCCACCAGCCTTGAGGCAGGACTAGTTGACAATGAGCAGTTCTTC	CATSLEAGLVDNEQFF
TRBJ1-6	TRBV25-1	NA	NA	TGTGCCAGCAGTGGGGGGCTTGGTTCACCCCTCCACTTT	CASSGGLGSPLHF
TRBJ2-2	TRBV7-9	TRBD2	NA	TGTGCCAGCAGCTTAGGGACTAGCGTTCCCGGGGAGCTGTTTTTT	CASSLGTSVPGELFF
TRBJ2-1	TRBV19	TRBD2	NA	TGTGCCAGTAGTGTACTAGCGGACTCCTTACGCAATGAGCAGTTCTTC	CASSVLADSLRNEQFF
TRBJ1-2	TRBV5-6	TRBD1	once	TGTGCCAGCAACGTCCGAGGGGGCGCGGGTGGCTACACCTTC	CASNVRGGAGGYTF
TRBJ2-3	TRBV12-3/TRBV12-4	TRBD2	few	TGTGCCAGCGGCCTAGGACTAGGATCAGATACGCAGTATTTT	CASGLGLGSDTQYF
TRBJ2-6	TRBV6-6	NA	NA	TGTGCCAGCAGTATATCCGGGACGAAGGACGTCCTGACTTTC	CASSISGTKDVLTF
TRBJ2-7	TRBV9	NA	many	TGTGCCAGCAGCGCCCCGGGGGACGGGAGCTCCTACGAGCAGTACTTC	CASSAPGDGSSYEQYF
TRBJ2-7	TRBV15	TRBD2	NA	TGTGCCACCAGCAGTAGCGGGGGGCCCACCGGGGAGCAGTACTTC	CATSSSGGPTGEQYF
TRBJ1-1	TRBV4-3	NA	many	TGCGCCAGCAGCCTCTCTGGGGGTTCAGAAGCTTTCTTT	CASSLSGGSEAFF
TRBJ1-1	TRBV15	NA	many	TGTGCCACCAGCAGAGATCGTGGAAGCCAAGAAGCTTTCTTT	CATSRDRGSQEAFF
TRBJ2-2	TRBV5-1	NA	many	TGCGCCAGCAGCCGTAGGTTTCCGTGGTTTGCCGGGGAGCTGTTTTTT	CASSRRFPWFAGELFF
TRBJ2-7	TRBV7-9	NA	many	TGTGCCAGCAGCTTTGACGGACTTACCTACGAGCAGTACTTC	CASSFDGLTYEQYF
TRBJ2-3	TRBV9	NA	many	TGTGCCAGCAGCGTAGGAGGGTCCACAGATACGCAGTATTTT	CASSVGGSTDTQYF
TRBJ2-3	TRBV24-1	NA	few	TGTGCCACCAGTGATGTCGGGAACAGCTATACAGATACGCAGTATTTT	CATSDVGNSYTDTQYF
TRBJ2-7	TRBV28	NA	many	TGTGCCAGCAGTGTATCTGGGGGTAGCTACGAGCAGTACTTC	CASSVSGGSYEQYF
TRBJ1-5	TRBV6-5	NA	once	TGTGCCAGCAGTGAGGGGAGGGGTAGCAATCAGCCCCAGCATTTT	CASSEGRGSNQPQHF
TRBJ1-2	TRBV20-1	TRBD1	NA	TGCAGTGCTGTAGTAGACAGGGGTGGCTACACCTTC	CSAVVDRGGYTF
TRBJ1-1	TRBV5-6	TRBD1	NA	TGTGCCAGCAGCCCAGGGACAGGGGAATGGAACACTGAAGCTTTCTTT	CASSPGTGEWNTEAFF
TRBJ2-2	TRBV20-1	NA	NA	TGCAGTGCTATTAGACAGGAGCCCCTGGGGGAACCCACCGGGGAGCTGTTTTTT	CSAIRQEPLGEPTGELFF
TRBJ1-4	TRBV10-3	NA	NA	TGTGCCATCAGCCGAGGAACAGGGCAAAATGAAAAACTGTTTTTT	CAISRGTGQNEKLFF